These 8 T cell receptor beta chains share one sample of origin, sequenced in a study of shared clonotypes between healthy human individuals (TCRdb year 2020). Libraries were constructed by the immunoSEQ multiplex PCR assay. Entries here come from immuneACCESS through TCRdb and include only in-frame sequences with V and J called. Some clones fail to appear in such tables; in the studies checked, an unresolved V gene covers under half of the shortfall, and the cause of the remainder is unknown. The sample profile shows roughly 650,000 clones; approximately 97% of them were found once. The top ten hold around 0.057% of the sample. Sequences were obtained from naive CD4+ T cells sorted from blood. In the paper's terms, the cell subset or site label means: CD45RA+ positively selected. The receptors were gathered from a woman aged 25 to 45 in good health.

The rearrangement uses TRBV10-3 and TRBJ2-7; 9 bases are shared with TRBD1. The CDR3 extends over 15 amino acids. Trimming removed 4 bases from V and 6 bases from J; junction bases left unmatched: 10. CDR1 is ENHRY and CDR2 is SYGVKD in the germline V gene. For the CDR3, the DNA is TGTGCCATCAGTGGGTGGGACAGGGCTGAAGGCGAGCAGTACTTC. This sequence encodes CAISGWDRAEGEQYF.

This chain uses TRBV27 with TRBJ1-5; D unresolved. Germline assignment: CDR1 MNHEY and CDR2 SMNVEV (reference sequence). The CDR3 is 13 amino acids. V was cut by 2 bases and J by 3 bases, with 5 bases left in between. The CDR3 DNA reads as TGTGCCAGCAGTTTAACTTTCAATCAGCCCCAGCATTTT. It translates to CASSLTFNQPQHF.

The V call is TRBV6-5, the J call TRBJ2-2, with 8 bases fitting TRBD1. In germline, CDR1 is MNHEY, CDR2 SVGAGI. The CDR3 length is 14 residues. V lost 6 bases to trimming and J lost 7 bases; unmatched junction nucleotides: 7. CDR3 coding DNA: TGTGCCAGCAGAGGGGGACAGGATGTCGGGGAGCTGTTTTTT. Translation: CASRGGQDVGELFF.

This chain uses TRBV18 with TRBJ2-3; 9 bases are a match to TRBD2. The J segment lost 4 bases and the V segment lost 3 bases, leaving 5 bases of the junction unmatched. The CDR3 has 15 amino acids. Germline CDR1 and CDR2: KGHSH and LQKENI. CDR3 amino acids: CASSPREGGADTQYF. The CDR3 nucleotides are TGTGCCAGCTCACCGCGGGAGGGCGGCGCAGATACGCAGTATTTT.

The sample holds one count of this clone. The chain couples TRBV28 to TRBJ2-7, with TRBD1 identical over 12 bases. The V segment lost 6 bases and the J segment 0 bases; nucleotides outside the gene matches: 6. There are 16 residues in the CDR3. CDR1 is MDHEN and CDR2 is SYDVKM in the germline V gene. This chain's CDR3 is CASRRDRGLSSYEQYF. As DNA, the CDR3 is TGTGCCAGCAGGCGGGACAGGGGGCTTAGCTCCTACGAGCAGTACTTC.

The V call is TRBV5-1, the J call TRBJ2-1, with TRBD2 matching 8 bases. The CDR3 totals 15 residues. Germline-derived CDR1 and CDR2 are SGHRS and YFSETQ. J gave up 5 bases and V 1 base, and 5 bases lay outside the gene matches. CDR3 amino acids: CASSLSGGGHNEQFF. The CDR3 DNA reads as TGCGCCAGCAGCTTGAGCGGGGGAGGTCACAATGAGCAGTTCTTC.

CDR3 nucleotides: TGTGCCAGTAGCAAGACTAGCGGGAGGGCCCGGGGGTTTTACGAGCAGTACTTC. Protein: CASSKTSGRARGFYEQYF. The V gene is TRBV19, the J gene TRBJ2-7; TRBD2 agrees at 14 bases. The CDR3 is 18 amino acids. The V gene's germline CDR1 is LNHDA and CDR2 SQIVND (reference sequence). V shed 6 bases and J 4 bases; nucleotides not matched to a gene: 14.

The chain recombines TRBV5-1 with TRBJ2-1; tentatively, D is TRBD1 (5 bases). Germline V gene data show CDR1 as SGHRS and CDR2 as YFSETQ. The CDR3 length is 16 residues. Between the trimmed V and J ends, which lost 3 bases and 5 bases, there was a span of 18 bases. Written as DNA, the CDR3 is TGCGCCAGCAGCTCTCGGACACTATTCCTCCACAATGAGCAGTTCTTC. It yields the protein CASSSRTLFLHNEQFF.